The entry below describes one TCR beta chain. Its specificity is not known. The ends lost 5 bases at V and 5 bases at J; junction bases unmatched: 7. Germline V gene lookup returns CDR1 SQVTM and CDR2 ANQGSEA. This CDR3 is 13 amino acids long. This table comes from immunoSEQ multiplex PCR, and its TCRdb copy is limited to in-frame clones, with some not included. Of fewer than 25,000 clones detected, more than 75% appear once; the ten largest clones hold around 6.5%. This specimen comes from a study of T cells after posttransplantation cyclophosphamide. Study-wide points: TRB clonality was highly associated with recipient CMV seropositivity and reactivation.

This rearrangement joins TRBV29-1 to TRBJ2-7; 9 bases are a match to TRBD1. Sequencing was performed on PBMCs. The clonotype comes from a woman aged 55-70 years with a blood cancer, CMV-positive, and with a related stem cell donor. The CDR3 DNA reads as TGCAGCGTTCCCGGGACAGGGATCCACGAGCAGTACTTC. Its translation is CSVPGTGIHEQYF.